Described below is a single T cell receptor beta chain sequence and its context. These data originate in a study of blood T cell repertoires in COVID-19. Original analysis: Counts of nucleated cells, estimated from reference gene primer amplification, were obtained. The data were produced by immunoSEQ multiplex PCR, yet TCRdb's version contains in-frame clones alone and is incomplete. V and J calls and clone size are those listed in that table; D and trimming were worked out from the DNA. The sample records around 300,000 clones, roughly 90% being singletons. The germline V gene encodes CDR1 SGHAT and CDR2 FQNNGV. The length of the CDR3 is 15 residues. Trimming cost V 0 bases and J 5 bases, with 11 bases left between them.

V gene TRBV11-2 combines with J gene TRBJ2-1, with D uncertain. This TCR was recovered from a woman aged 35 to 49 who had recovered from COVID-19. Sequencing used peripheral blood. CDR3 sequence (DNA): TGTGCCAGCAGCTTAGATGTGGGCCGCGACAATGAGCAGTTCTTC. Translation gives CASSLDVGRDNEQFF.